This T cell receptor (beta chain) appears in the sequencing data of a study of blood T cell repertoires in COVID-19. This clone was found once. In germline, CDR1 is SGHRS, CDR2 YFSETQ. This CDR3 is built from 12 residues. Trimming pared 0 bases from V and 3 bases from J, leaving 3 bases between. Study processing details: Amplification from reference gene primers served as the basis for estimated nucleated cell counts. The repertoire was sequenced with immunoSEQ multiplex PCR; TCRdb's copy has only in-frame clones and lacks some. V, J and clone size were drawn from that table, and D and trimming were deduced from the DNA. The sample holds roughly 30,000 clones, almost 85% seen once.

The gene calls are TRBV5-1 and TRBJ1-2, with no clear D. The clonotype originates from a man of 80 years or more with active COVID-19. The specimen was peripheral blood. The CDR3 DNA reads TGCGCCAGCAGCTTGGGAGACTATGGCTACACCTTC. The encoded protein is CASSLGDYGYTF.